Listed below are T cell receptor beta chains from one sample, sequenced in a study of T cell changes during pregnancy in multiple sclerosis. Profiling relied on immunoSEQ multiplex PCR, and the TCRdb table lists in-frame clones only, not all of them. Of roughly 42,000 clones in the sample, around 93% were seen once. The material sequenced was CD4+ T cells from peripheral blood mononuclear cells, taken before pregnancy. The receptors were sampled from a female donor with multiple sclerosis, enrolled in a pregnancy study. Each CDR3 is given without its conserved first and last residue. Each record gives: J gene, clone size, V gene, CDR3 length, CDR3 protein. Expanded clones get a size class; other rows say once, few or many, or leave the size out.

J: TRBJ1-4
size: -
V: TRBV5-1
length: 14
CDR3: ASSGHDWGANEKLF

J: TRBJ2-2
size: -
V: TRBV9
length: 13
CDR3: ASSVEGLRTGELF

J: TRBJ2-2
size: -
V: TRBV11-3
length: 12
CDR3: ASSSRADTGELF

J: TRBJ2-3
size: -
V: TRBV13
length: 14
CDR3: ASSTLLAGAGDTQY

J: TRBJ1-4
size: -
V: TRBV7-2
length: 13
CDR3: ASSLGAGGHEKLF

J: TRBJ2-5
size: -
V: TRBV6-6
length: 13
CDR3: ASSYGSGGQETQY

J: TRBJ2-1
size: -
V: TRBV11-1
length: 12
CDR3: ASSLVLAGAEQF

J: TRBJ2-3
size: -
V: TRBV5-4
length: 13
CDR3: ASGRGTSDGDTQY

J: TRBJ2-7
size: once
V: TRBV5-4
length: 13
CDR3: ASSLGGTSSYEQY

J: TRBJ1-5
size: -
V: TRBV18
length: 13
CDR3: ASSPGTGGLQPQH

J: TRBJ1-2
size: -
V: TRBV29-1
length: 9
CDR3: SVQVNYGYT

J: TRBJ2-7
size: once
V: TRBV12-5
length: 13
CDR3: ASGLVVRGTYEQY

J: TRBJ1-5
size: -
V: TRBV5-6
length: 12
CDR3: ASSLVGGFQPQH

J: TRBJ1-2
size: -
V: TRBV5-4
length: 11
CDR3: ASRTGQTYGYT

J: TRBJ2-4
size: -
V: TRBV30
length: 14
CDR3: AWRGTRVLAKNIQY

J: TRBJ2-3
size: -
V: TRBV11-2
length: 14
CDR3: ASSLRRAGGTDTQY

J: TRBJ2-3
size: -
V: TRBV7-2
length: 12
CDR3: ASSLVIQGNTQY

J: TRBJ2-6
size: -
V: TRBV9
length: 16
CDR3: ASSVTGTPSSGANVLT

J: TRBJ1-2
size: -
V: TRBV5-5
length: 12
CDR3: ASSLVDRAWGYT

J: TRBJ2-2
size: -
V: TRBV10-3
length: 13
CDR3: AAGLAGGPAGELF

J: TRBJ2-5
size: once
V: TRBV7-8
length: 16
CDR3: ASSAPTGTSGGFETQY

J: TRBJ2-5
size: -
V: TRBV4-3
length: 18
CDR3: ASSQVGVARGGQDQETQY

J: TRBJ2-3
size: -
V: TRBV27
length: 12
CDR3: ASRLAGLTDTQY

J: TRBJ2-3
size: -
V: TRBV5-1
length: 14
CDR3: ASRRGGASNTDTQY

J: TRBJ2-7
size: -
V: TRBV5-5
length: 13
CDR3: ASSSQGLGSYEQY

J: TRBJ2-1
size: -
V: TRBV9
length: 12
CDR3: ASSVTSGGTELV

J: TRBJ2-1
size: once
V: TRBV12-5
length: 13
CDR3: ASGWGTSGSNEQF

J: TRBJ1-2
size: -
V: TRBV4-1
length: 12
CDR3: ASSQEERNYGYT

J: TRBJ1-2
size: -
V: TRBV7-2
length: 13
CDR3: ASSPGQVGDLGRT

J: TRBJ2-7
size: -
V: TRBV29-1
length: 11
CDR3: SVAGGPSYEQY

J: TRBJ2-5
size: few
V: TRBV19
length: 11
CDR3: ASSIAGVETQY

J: TRBJ1-1
size: -
V: TRBV14
length: 10
CDR3: ASSQVTGRAF

J: TRBJ2-5
size: -
V: TRBV7-2
length: 17
CDR3: ASSLARMLTGRLAETQY

J: TRBJ1-1
size: -
V: TRBV15
length: 15
CDR3: ATSRGGQGARYTEAF

J: TRBJ1-1
size: -
V: TRBV2
length: 11
CDR3: ASKSLGGTEAF

J: TRBJ1-3
size: -
V: TRBV27
length: 12
CDR3: ASSLSATRNTIY

J: TRBJ2-1
size: -
V: TRBV6-5
length: 13
CDR3: ASSYGGTPYNEQF

J: TRBJ1-2
size: -
V: TRBV5-6
length: 12
CDR3: ASSTDRGIYGYT

J: TRBJ2-1
size: -
V: TRBV7-9
length: 13
CDR3: ASSFRTGIYNEQF

J: TRBJ1-4
size: -
V: TRBV28
length: 12
CDR3: ASSLSGGEEKLF

J: TRBJ1-2
size: -
V: TRBV7-2
length: 13
CDR3: ASSLRGGARYGYT

J: TRBJ1-4
size: -
V: TRBV10-3
length: 11
CDR3: AIGTGGNEKLF

J: TRBJ2-7
size: -
V: TRBV7-2
length: 13
CDR3: ASSSRTGAPYEQY

J: TRBJ2-5
size: -
V: TRBV7-8
length: 12
CDR3: ASSRRTGQETQY

J: TRBJ1-2
size: few
V: TRBV28
length: 10
CDR3: ASSFLRSGYT

J: TRBJ2-3
size: -
V: TRBV7-6
length: 14
CDR3: ASSLGAGASTDTQY

J: TRBJ1-2
size: -
V: TRBV5-8
length: 13
CDR3: ASILNRGRVDGYT

J: TRBJ2-7
size: -
V: TRBV30
length: 11
CDR3: ASTPDRGYEQY

J: TRBJ2-7
size: few
V: TRBV5-4
length: 13
CDR3: ASSTKTGRSYEQY

J: TRBJ1-2
size: -
V: TRBV4-3
length: 14
CDR3: ASNTRSGTGHYGYT

J: TRBJ2-7
size: -
V: TRBV5-6
length: 7
CDR3: ASSLGGG